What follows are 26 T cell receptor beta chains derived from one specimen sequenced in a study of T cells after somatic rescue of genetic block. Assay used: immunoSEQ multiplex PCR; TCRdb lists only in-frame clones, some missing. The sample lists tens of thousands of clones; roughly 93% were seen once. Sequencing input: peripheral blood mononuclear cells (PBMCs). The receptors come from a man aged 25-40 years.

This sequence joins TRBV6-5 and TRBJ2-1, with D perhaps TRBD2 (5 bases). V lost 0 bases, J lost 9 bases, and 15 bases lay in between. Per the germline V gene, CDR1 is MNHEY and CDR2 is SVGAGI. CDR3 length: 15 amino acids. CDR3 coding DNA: TGTGCCAGCAGTTACTCGGAGCTAGCTGAGGGTGAGCAGTTCTTC. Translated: CASSYSELAEGEQFF.

CDR3 DNA sequence: TGTGCCAGCTCGCCGACAGCGCGGGTCACTGAAGCTTTCTTT. Translating it yields CASSPTARVTEAFF. The rearrangement links TRBV18 to TRBJ1-1; possibly TRBD1 for D (5 bases). The CDR3 consists of 14 residues. Germline V gene sequence: CDR1 KGHSH, CDR2 LQKENI. Trimming removed 6 bases from V and 4 bases from J, with 15 bases in between. Filled out from reference TRBV18 and TRBJ1-1, the complete variable domain reads NAGVMQNPRHLVRRRGQEARLRCSPMKGHSHVYWYRQLPEEGLKFMVYLQKENIIDESGMPKERFSAEFPKEGPSILRIQQVVRGDSAAYFCASSPTARVTEAFFGQGTRLTVV.

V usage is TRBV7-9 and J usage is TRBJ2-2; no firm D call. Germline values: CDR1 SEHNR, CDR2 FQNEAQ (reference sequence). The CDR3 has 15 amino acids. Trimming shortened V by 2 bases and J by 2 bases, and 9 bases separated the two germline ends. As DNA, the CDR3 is TGTGCCAGCAGCTTAAATACCCCTAACACCGGGGAGCTGTTTTTT. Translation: CASSLNTPNTGELFF.

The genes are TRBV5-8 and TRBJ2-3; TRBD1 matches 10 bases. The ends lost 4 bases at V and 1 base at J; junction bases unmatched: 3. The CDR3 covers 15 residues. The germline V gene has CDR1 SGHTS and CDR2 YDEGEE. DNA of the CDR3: TGTGCCAGCAGCGCGACAGGGGGCGGCACAGATACGCAGTATTTT. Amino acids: CASSATGGGTDTQYF.

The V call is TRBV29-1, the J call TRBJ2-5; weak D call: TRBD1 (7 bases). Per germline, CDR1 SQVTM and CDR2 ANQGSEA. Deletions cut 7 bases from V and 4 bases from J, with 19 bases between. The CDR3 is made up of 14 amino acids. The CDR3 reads CSAQGGRGAETQYF. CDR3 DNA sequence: TGCAGCGCACAAGGGGGCAGGGGGGCAGAGACCCAGTACTTC.

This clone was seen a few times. The CDR3 nucleotides read TGTGCCACCAGCAGGGGAGGGGCGGGAAACATTCAGTACTTC. Protein: CATSRGGAGNIQYF. V usage is TRBV15 and J usage is TRBJ2-4; 7 bases fit TRBD2. Trimming removed 3 bases from V and 6 bases from J; junction bases left unmatched: 5. The CDR3 runs 14 residues. Germline-derived CDR1 and CDR2 are LNHNV and YYDKDF (reference sequence). The full variable domain, in which reference TRBV15 and TRBJ2-4 provide the parts outside the CDR3, is DAMVIQNPRYQVTQFGKPVTLSCSQTLNHNVMYWYQQKSSQAPKLLFHYYDKDFNNEADTPDNFQSRRPNTSFCFLDIRSPGLGDTAMYLCATSRGGAGNIQYFGAGTRLSVL.

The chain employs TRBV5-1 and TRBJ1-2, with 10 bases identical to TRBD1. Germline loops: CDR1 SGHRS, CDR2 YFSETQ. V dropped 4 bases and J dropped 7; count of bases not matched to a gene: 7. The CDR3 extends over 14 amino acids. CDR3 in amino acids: CASSTDRGRVGYTF. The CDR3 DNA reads TGCGCCAGCAGCACCGACAGGGGGCGTGTTGGCTACACCTTC.

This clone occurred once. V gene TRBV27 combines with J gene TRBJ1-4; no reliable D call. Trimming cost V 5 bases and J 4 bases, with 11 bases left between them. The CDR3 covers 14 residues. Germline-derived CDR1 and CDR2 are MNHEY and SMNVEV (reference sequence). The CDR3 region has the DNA TGTGCCAGCAGTATCGGTAGGGATAATGAAAAACTGTTTTTT. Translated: CASSIGRDNEKLFF.

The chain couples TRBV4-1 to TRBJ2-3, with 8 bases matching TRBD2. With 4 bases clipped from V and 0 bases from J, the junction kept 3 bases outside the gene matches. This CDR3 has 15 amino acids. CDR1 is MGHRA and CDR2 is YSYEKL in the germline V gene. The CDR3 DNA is TGCGCCAGCAGCCCCTTAGCGGGGAGCACAGATACGCAGTATTTT. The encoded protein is CASSPLAGSTDTQYF.

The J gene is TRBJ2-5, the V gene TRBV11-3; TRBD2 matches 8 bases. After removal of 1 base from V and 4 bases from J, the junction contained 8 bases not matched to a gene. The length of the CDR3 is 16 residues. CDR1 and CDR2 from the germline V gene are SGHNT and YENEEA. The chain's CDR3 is CASSLGGGGQRETQYF. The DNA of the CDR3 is TGTGCCAGCAGCTTAGGGGGCGGGGGGCAGCGAGAGACCCAGTACTTC.

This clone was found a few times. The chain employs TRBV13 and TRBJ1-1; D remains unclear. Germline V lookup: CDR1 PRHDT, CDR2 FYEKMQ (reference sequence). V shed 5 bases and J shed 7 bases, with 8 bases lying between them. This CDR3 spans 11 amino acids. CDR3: CASSPSREAFF. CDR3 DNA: TGTGCCAGCAGCCCCTCTCGTGAAGCTTTCTTT.

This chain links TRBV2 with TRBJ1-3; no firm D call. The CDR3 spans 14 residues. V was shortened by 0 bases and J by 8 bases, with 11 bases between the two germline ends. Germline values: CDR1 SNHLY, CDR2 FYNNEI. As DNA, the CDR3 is TGTGCCAGCAGTGAAGCAGGGAACCGAGACACCATATATTTT. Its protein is CASSEAGNRDTIYF.

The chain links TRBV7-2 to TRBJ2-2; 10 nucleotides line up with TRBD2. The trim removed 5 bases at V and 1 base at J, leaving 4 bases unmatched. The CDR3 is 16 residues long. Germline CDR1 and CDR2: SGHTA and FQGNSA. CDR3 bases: TGTGCCAGCAGCCCCCGGACTAGCGGGAACACCGGGGAGCTGTTTTTT. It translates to CASSPRTSGNTGELFF.

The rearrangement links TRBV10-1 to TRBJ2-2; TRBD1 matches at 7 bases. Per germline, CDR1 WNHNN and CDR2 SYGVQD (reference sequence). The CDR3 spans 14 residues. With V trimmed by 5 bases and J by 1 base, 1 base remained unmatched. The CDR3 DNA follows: TGCGCCAGCAGTCGACAGGGGAACACCGGGGAGCTGTTTTTT. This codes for CASSRQGNTGELFF.

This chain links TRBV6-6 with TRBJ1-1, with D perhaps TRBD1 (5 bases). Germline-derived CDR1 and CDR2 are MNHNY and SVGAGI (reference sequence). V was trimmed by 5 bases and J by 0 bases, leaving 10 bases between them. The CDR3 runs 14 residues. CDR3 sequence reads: CASSDGGLNTEAFF. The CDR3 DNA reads TGTGCCAGCAGTGACGGGGGACTGAACACTGAAGCTTTCTTT.

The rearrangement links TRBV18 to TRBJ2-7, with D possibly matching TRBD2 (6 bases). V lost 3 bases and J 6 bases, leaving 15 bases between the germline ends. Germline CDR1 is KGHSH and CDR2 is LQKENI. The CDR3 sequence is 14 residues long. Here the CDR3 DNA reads TGTGCCAGCTCACCCGGGACGAACGGGGGCGAGCAGTACTTC. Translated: CASSPGTNGGEQYF.

This CDR3 reads CASSFRTGLSNQPQHF. The DNA for the CDR3 is TGTGCCAGCAGCTTTAGGACAGGGTTAAGCAATCAGCCCCAGCATTTT. This rearrangement joins TRBV7-2 to TRBJ1-5, with TRBD1 matching 8 bases. V shed 3 bases, J shed 1 base, and the junction held 5 bases outside the gene matches. Germline CDR1 reads SGHTA; CDR2 reads FQGNSA. This CDR3 comprises 16 residues.

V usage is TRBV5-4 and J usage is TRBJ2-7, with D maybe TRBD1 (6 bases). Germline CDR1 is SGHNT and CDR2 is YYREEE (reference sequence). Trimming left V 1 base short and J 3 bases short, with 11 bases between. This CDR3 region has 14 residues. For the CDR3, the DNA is TGTGCCAGCAGCTTGAGTGGACAGTACTACGAGCAGTACTTC. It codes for CASSLSGQYYEQYF. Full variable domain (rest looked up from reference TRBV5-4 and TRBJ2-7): ETGVTQSPTHLIKTRGQQVTLRCSSQSGHNTVSWYQQALGQGPQFIFQYYREEENGRGNFPPRFSGLQFPNYSSELNVNALELDDSALYLCASSLSGQYYEQYFGPGTRLTVT.

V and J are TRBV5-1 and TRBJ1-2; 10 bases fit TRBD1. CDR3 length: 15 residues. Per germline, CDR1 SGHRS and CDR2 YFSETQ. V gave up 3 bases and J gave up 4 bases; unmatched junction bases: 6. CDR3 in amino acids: CASSSWRQGAYGYTF. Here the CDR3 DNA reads TGCGCCAGCAGCTCCTGGAGACAGGGGGCCTATGGCTACACCTTC. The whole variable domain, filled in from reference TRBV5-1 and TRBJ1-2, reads KAGVTQTPRYLIKTRGQQVTLSCSPISGHRSVSWYQQTPGQGLQFLFEYFSETQRNKGNFPGRFSGRQFSNSRSEMNVSTLELGDSALYLCASSSWRQGAYGYTFGSGTRLTVV.

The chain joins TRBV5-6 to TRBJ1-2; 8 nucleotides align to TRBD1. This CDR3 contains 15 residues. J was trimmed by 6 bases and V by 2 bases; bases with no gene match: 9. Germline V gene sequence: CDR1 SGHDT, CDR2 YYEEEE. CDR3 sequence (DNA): TGTGCCAGCAGCTTCTGGGGACAGGCGGGGAATGGCTACACCTTC. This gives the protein CASSFWGQAGNGYTF.

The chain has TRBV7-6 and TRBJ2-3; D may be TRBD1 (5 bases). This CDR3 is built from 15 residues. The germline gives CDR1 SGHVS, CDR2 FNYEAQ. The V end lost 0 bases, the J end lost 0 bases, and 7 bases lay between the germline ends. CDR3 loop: CASSLAGASTDTQYF. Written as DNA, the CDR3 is TGTGCCAGCAGCTTAGCAGGGGCAAGCACAGATACGCAGTATTTT.

The CDR3: CASSRDRVDTEAFF. CDR3 bases: TGTGCCAGCTCACGGGACAGGGTGGACACTGAAGCTTTCTTT. J is TRBJ1-1 and V is TRBV18; 9 bases agree with TRBD1. This CDR3 region has 14 residues. The germline gives CDR1 KGHSH, CDR2 LQKENI. With V trimmed by 4 bases and J by 3 bases, 3 bases remained unmatched.

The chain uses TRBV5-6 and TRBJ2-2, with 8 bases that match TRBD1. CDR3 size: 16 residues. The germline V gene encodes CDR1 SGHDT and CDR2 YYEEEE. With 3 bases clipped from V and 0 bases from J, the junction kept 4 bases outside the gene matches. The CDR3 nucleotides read TGTGCCAGCAGCTGGGACAGGAGCTCGAACACCGGGGAGCTGTTTTTT. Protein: CASSWDRSSNTGELFF.

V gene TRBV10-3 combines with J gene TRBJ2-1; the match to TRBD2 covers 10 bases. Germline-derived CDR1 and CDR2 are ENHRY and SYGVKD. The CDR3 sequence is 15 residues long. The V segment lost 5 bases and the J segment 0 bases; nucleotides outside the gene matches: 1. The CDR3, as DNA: TGTGCCATCAGTACTAGCGGGACCTCCTACAATGAGCAGTTCTTC. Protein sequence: CAISTSGTSYNEQFF.

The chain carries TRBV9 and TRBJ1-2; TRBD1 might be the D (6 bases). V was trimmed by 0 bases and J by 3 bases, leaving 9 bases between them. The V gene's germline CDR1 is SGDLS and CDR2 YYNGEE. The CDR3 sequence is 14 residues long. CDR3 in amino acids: CASSVGGGDYGYTF. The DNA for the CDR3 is TGTGCCAGCAGCGTAGGCGGGGGCGACTATGGCTACACCTTC.

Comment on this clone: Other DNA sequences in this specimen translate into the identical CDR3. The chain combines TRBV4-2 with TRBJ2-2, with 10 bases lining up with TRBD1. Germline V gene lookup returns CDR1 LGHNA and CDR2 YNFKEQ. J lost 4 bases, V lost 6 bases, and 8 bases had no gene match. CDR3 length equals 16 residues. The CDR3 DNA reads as TGTGCCAGCAGGGGGGACAGGGGAGTTGGCACCGGGGAGCTGTTTTTT. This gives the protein CASRGDRGVGTGELFF.